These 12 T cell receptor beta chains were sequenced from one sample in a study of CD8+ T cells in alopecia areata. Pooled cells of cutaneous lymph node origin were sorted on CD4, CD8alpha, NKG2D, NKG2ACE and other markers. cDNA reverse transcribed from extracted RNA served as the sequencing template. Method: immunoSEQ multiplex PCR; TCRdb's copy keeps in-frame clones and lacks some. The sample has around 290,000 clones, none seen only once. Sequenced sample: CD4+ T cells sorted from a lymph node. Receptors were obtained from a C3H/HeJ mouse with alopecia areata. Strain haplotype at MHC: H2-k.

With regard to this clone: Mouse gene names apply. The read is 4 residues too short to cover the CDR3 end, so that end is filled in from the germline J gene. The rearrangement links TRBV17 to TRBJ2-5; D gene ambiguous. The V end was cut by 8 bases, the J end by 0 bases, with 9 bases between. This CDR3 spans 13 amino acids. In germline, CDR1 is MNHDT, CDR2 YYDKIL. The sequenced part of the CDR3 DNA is TGTGCTAGCGAGGGTTCTAACCAAGAC. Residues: CASEGSNQD. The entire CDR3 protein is CASEGSNQDTQYF. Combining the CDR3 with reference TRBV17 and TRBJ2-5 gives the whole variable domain DTTVKQNPRYKLARVGKPVNLICSQTMNHDTMYWYQKKPNQAPKLLLFYYDKILNREADTFEKFQSSRPNNSFCSLYIGSAGLEYSAMYLCASEGSNQDTQYFGPGTRLLVL.

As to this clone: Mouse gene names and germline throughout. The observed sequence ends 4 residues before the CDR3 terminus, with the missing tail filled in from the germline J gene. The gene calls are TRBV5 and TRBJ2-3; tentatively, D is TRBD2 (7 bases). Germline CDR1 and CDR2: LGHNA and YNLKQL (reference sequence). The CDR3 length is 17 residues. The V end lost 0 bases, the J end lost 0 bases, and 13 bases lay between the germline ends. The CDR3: CASSQEEGGSSAETLYF. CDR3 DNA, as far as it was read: TGTGCCAGCAGCCAAGAGGAGGGGGGGTCTAGTGCAGAA.

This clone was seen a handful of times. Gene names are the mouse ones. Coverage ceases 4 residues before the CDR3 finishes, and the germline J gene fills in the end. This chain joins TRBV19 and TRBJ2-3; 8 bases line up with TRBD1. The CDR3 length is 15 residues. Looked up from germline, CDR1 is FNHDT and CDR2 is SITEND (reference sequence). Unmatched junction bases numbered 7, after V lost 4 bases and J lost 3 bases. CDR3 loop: CASSPPRTGAETLYF. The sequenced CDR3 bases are TGTGCCAGCAGTCCCCCCCGGACAGGGGCAGAA.

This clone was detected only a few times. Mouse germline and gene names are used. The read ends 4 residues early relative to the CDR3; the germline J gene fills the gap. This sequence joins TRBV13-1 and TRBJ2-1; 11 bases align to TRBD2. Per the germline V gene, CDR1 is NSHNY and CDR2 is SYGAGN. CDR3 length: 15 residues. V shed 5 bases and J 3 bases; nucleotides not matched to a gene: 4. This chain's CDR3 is CASRLTGGAYAEQFF. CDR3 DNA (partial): TGTGCCAGCAGGCTTACTGGGGGGGCCTATGCT.

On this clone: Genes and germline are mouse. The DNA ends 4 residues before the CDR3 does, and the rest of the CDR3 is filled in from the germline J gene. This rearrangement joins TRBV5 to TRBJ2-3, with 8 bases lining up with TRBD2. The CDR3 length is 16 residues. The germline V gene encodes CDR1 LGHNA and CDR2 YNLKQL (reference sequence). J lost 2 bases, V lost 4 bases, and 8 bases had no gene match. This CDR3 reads CASSPPAGGIAETLYF. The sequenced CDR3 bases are TGTGCCAGCAGCCCTCCCGCTGGGGGGATTGCAGAA.

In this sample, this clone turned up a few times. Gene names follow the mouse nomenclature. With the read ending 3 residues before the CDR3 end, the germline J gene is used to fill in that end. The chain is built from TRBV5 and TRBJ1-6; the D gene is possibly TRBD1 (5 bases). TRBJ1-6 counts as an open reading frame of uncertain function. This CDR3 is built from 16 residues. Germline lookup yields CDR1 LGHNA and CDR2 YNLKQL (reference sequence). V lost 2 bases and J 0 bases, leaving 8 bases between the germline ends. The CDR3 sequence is CASSQQGNSYNSPLYF. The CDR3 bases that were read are TGTGCCAGCAGCCAACAGGGAAATTCCTATAATTCGCCC.

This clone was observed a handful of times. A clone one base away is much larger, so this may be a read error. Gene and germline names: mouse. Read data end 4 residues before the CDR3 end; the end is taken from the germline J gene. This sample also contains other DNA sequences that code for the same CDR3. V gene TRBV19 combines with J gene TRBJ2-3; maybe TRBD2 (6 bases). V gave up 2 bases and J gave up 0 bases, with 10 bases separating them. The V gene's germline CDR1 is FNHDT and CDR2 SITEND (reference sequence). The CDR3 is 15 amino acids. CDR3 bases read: TGTGCCAGCAGTATTGGGGGAACTAGTGCAGAA. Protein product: CASSIGGTSAE. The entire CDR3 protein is CASSIGGTSAETLYF. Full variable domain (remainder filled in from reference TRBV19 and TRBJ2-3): GGIITQTPKFLIGQEGQKLTLKCQQNFNHDTMYWYRQDSGKGLRLIYYSITENDLQKGDLSEGYDASREKKSSFSLTVTSAQKNEMAVFLCASSIGGTSAETLYFGSGTRLTVL.

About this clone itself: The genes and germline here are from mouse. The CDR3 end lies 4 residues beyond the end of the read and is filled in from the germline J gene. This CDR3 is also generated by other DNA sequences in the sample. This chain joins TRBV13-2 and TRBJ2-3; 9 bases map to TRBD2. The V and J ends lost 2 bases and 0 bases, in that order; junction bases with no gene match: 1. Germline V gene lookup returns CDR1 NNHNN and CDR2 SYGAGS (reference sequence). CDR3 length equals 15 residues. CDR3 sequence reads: CASGDGTGSAETLYF. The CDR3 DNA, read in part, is TGTGCCAGCGGTGACGGGACTGGGAGTGCAGAA.

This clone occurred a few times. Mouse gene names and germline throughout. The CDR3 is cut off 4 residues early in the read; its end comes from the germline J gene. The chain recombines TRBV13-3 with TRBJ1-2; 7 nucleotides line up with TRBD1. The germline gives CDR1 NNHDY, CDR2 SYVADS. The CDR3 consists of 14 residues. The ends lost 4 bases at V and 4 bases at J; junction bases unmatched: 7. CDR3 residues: CASSKTGKGSDYTF. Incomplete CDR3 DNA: TGTGCCAGCAGTAAGACAGGGAAGGGCTCC.

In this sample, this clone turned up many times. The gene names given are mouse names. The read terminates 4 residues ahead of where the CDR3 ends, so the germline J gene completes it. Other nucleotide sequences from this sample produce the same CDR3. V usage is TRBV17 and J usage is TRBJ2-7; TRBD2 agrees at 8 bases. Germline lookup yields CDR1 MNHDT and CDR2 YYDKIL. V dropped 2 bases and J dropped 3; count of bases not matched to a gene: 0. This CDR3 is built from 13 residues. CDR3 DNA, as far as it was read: TGTGCTAGCAGTAGACTGGGGGGCTAT. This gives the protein CASSRLGGY. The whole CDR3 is CASSRLGGYEQYF.

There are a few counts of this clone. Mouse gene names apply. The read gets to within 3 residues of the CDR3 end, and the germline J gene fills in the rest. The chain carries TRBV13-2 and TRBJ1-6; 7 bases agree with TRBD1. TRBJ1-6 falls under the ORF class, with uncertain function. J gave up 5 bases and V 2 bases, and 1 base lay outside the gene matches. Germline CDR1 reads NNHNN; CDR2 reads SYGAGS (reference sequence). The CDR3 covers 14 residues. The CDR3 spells CASGETGNNSPLYF. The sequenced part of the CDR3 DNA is TGTGCCAGCGGTGAGACAGGGAATAATTCGCCC.

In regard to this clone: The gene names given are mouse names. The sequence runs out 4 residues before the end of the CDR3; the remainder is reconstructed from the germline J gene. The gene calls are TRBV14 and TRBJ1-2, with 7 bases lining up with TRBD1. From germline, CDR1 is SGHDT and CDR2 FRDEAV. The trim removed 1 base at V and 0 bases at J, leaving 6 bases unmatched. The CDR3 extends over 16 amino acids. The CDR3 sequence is CASSFGVGTANSDYTF. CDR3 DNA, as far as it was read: TGTGCCAGCAGTTTCGGGGTGGGGACAGCAAACTCC.